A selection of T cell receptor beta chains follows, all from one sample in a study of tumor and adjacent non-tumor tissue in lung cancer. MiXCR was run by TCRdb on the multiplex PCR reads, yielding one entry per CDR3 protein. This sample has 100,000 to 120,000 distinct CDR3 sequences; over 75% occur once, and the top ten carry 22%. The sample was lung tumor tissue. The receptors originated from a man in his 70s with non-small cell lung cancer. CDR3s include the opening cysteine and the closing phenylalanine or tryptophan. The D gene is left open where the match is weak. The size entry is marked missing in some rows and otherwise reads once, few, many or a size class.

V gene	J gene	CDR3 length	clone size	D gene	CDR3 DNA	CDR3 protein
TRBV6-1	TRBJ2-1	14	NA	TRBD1	TGTGCCAGCAGCGGGACAGGGGAATTAGATGAGCAGCTCTTC	CASSGTGELDEQLF
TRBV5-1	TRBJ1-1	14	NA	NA	TGCGCCAGCAGGAAGGACAGCCAGGACACTGAAGCTTTCTTT	CASRKDSQDTEAFF
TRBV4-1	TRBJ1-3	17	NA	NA	TGCGTCAGCAGCCAAATGCACGGGGGGCGCATTGGAAACACCATATATTTT	CVSSQMHGGRIGNTIYF
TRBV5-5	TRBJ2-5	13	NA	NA	TGTGCCAGCAGTTTGGTCAATCCGGAGGCCCAGTACTTT	CASSLVNPEAQYF
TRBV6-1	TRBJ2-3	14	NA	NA	TGTGCCAGCAGTGCGGACGGGAGTAATCAACCCCAGTATTTT	CASSADGSNQPQYF
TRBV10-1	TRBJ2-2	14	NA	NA	TGCGCCATCAGGGCCCACTCGAACACCGGGGAGCTGCTTTTT	CAIRAHSNTGELLF
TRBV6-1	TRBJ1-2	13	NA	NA	TGTGCCAGCAGCTCGATTACTAACTATGTCTACACCTTC	CASSSITNYVYTF
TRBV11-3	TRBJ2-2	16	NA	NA	TGTGCCAGCAGCCCCGCTGGGACCCAAGGGACCGGGGAGCTGTTTTTT	CASSPAGTQGTGELFF
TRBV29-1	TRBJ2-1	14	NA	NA	TGCAGCGTTGACAGACCAAGCTCCTACAATGAGCGGTTCTTC	CSVDRPSSYNERFF
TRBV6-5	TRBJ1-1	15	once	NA	TGTGCCAGCAGCTCGCCGGAGAGGCCTAACACTGAAGCTTTCTTT	CASSSPERPNTEAFF
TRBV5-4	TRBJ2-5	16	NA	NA	TGTGCCAGCACCATTCTTAAGGGGATAACGAGAGAGACCCAGTACTTC	CASTILKGITRETQYF
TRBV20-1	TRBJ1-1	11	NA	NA	TGCAGTGCTGGTCTGATCACTGAAGCTTTCTTT	CSAGLITEAFF
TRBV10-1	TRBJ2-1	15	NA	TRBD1	TGTGCCAGCAATCGGACAGGGCCCTATTACAATGAGCTGTTCTTC	CASNRTGPYYNELFF
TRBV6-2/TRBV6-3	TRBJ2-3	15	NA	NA	TGTGCCAGCAGTTACCGGGCCACACAGATAGATACGCAGTATTTT	CASSYRATQIDTQYF
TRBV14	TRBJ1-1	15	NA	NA	TGTGCCAGTAGCCAAGCGTTGGCGGGGAACACTGAAGCTTTCTTT	CASSQALAGNTEAFF
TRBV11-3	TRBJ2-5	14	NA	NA	TGTGTCAGCACTTCCGGCTGGGAGCGGGAGACCCAGTACTTC	CVSTSGWERETQYF
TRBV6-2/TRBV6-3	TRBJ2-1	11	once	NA	TGTGCCAGCATTTATATGGTCAGTCACTTCTTC	CASIYMVSHFF
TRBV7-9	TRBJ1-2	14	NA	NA	TGTGCCAGCAGCTTAGAGGGGACCGTCCTAGGATACACCTTC	CASSLEGTVLGYTF
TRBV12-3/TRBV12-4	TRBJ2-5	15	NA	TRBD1	TGTGCCAACATCCGACTCGGGACAGCCCAAGAGACCCAGTACTTC	CANIRLGTAQETQYF
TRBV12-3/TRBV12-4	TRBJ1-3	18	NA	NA	TGTTCCAGCAGTCGTCTCGGGATAGGGATCGGCTCTGGAAACACCATATATTTT	CSSSRLGIGIGSGNTIYF
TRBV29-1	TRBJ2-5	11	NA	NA	TGCAACGTTGTGAAAAGTGAGACCCAGTACTTC	CNVVKSETQYF
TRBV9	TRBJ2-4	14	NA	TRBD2	TGTACCAGCAGCTCACAGATAGCGGGGGACATTCAGTACTTC	CTSSSQIAGDIQYF
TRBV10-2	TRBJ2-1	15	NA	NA	TGTGCCAGCAGGTTCCCGGGACCCTCTTCTTATGAGCAGTTCTTC	CASRFPGPSSYEQFF
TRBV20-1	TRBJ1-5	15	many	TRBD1	TGCAGTGCTAGAGAAGCAGGGGGCTCCAATCAGCCCCAGCATTTT	CSAREAGGSNQPQHF
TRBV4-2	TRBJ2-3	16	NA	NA	TGCGCCAACAGCCAGGTTCGGGTGGGGGGGCTTGATACGCAGTATTTT	CANSQVRVGGLDTQYF
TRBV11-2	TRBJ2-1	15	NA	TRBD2	TGTGCCAACTGCTTGGGTCGGGGGGGCTACAATGGGCAGTTCTTC	CANCLGRGGYNGQFF
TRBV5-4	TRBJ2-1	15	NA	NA	TGTTCCAGCAGCTTTGGGGGCAGGGTGGGGAATAAGCAGCTCTTC	CSSSFGGRVGNKQLF
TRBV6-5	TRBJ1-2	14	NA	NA	TGTACCAGCAGTTATTTTGGGGGGTCGAGTGACTACACCTTC	CTSSYFGGSSDYTF
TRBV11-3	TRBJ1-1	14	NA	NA	TGTGCCGGCACGCGGACGGAGGCGCTCACTGAAGCTTTCTTT	CAGTRTEALTEAFF
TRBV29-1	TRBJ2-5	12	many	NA	TGCAGCGTTGCGACAGGCTCCCAGACCCAGTACTTC	CSVATGSQTQYF
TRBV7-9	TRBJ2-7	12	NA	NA	TGTACCAGCAGCTCCGGCTTGACAACAAAGTATTTT	CTSSSGLTTKYF
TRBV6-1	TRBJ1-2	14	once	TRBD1	TGTGCCAGCACCTTTGGACAGGGGAACTATGGTTACACCTTC	CASTFGQGNYGYTF
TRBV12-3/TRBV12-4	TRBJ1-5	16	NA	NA	TGTGGCAGCAGTTTAGGGCCAGGGACGGGCAATCAGCCCCAACATTTT	CGSSLGPGTGNQPQHF
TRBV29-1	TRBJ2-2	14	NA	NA	TGCAGCGTCGTTCGGAGTGTGTACACCGGGGAGCTGTTTTTT	CSVVRSVYTGELFF
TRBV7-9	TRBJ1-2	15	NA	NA	TGTGCCAGCAGCTTAGCGGAGATGGTGCTTTGCGGCTACACCTTC	CASSLAEMVLCGYTF
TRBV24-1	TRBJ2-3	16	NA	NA	TGTGCCACCAGTGATCAGAGAGGCCTATTTACAAATACGCAGTATTTT	CATSDQRGLFTNTQYF
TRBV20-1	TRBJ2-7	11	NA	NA	TGCAGTGCTACCCCAAGGGAGAAGCGGTACTTC	CSATPREKRYF
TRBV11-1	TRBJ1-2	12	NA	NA	TGTGGCAGCAGCTTATACAGATATGGCTATACTTTC	CGSSLYRYGYTF
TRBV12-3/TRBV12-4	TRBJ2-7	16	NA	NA	TGCACCAGCAGGCTGGGTAGCGGAGACTTCGGGGGCGAGCAGTACTTC	CTSRLGSGDFGGEQYF
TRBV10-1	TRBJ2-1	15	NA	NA	TGCGCCTGCAGTGAACGTCCAGAGCTAGGCAATGAGCAGTTCTTC	CACSERPELGNEQFF
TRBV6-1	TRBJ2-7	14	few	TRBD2	TGTGCCAGCAGGGGGACTAGCGGACCCTACGAGCAGTACTTC	CASRGTSGPYEQYF
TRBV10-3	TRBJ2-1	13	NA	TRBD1	TGTGCTAGCCGGGACAGTTCCTACAATGAGCAGTTATTC	CASRDSSYNEQLF
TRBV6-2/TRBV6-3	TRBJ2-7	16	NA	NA	TGTGCCAGCATGAATACTGCCGTGACTCGGGGGAGCGAGCAGTACTTC	CASMNTAVTRGSEQYF
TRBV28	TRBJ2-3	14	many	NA	TGTGCCAGCAGTCCTCGAGACCGTACAGATACGCAGTATTTT	CASSPRDRTDTQYF
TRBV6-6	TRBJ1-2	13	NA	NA	TGTGCCAGCAGTTATGAGGACAGTACAGGCTACACCTTT	CASSYEDSTGYTF
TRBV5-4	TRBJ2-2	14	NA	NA	TGCGCCAGCAGCCTGATTAGGGACACCGGGGAGCTGCTTTTT	CASSLIRDTGELLF
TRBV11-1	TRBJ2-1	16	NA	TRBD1	TGTGCCAGCAGCCCCCGGCCAGGACAGGGGCCACATGAGCAGCACTTC	CASSPRPGQGPHEQHF
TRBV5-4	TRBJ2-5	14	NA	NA	TGTGCCAGCAGTTTGGGTGACACTGTTGGGATCCAGTACTTC	CASSLGDTVGIQYF
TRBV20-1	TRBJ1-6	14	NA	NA	TGCAGTGCTAGTGGCAGATTCGGTGGTTCACCCCTCTACTTT	CSASGRFGGSPLYF
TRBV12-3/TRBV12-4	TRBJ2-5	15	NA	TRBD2	TGTGCCAGCAGCGGGCTAGCGGGAGTAGTGGAGACCCAATTCTTC	CASSGLAGVVETQFF
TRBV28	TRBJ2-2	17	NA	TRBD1	TGTGCTAGCAGTCCAGCCAGTCCCGGGACAGGGACCGAGGAGCTGTTTTTT	CASSPASPGTGTEELFF